This TCR beta chain emerged from a study of prognosis after radiotherapy for stage I lung cancer. About the study: Fourteen of the patients were found to have newly diagnosed primary stage I lung tumors, and about five were living with oligometastatic NSCLC after surgical resection of the primary tumor.

Broader study findings: Unique TCR clone counts dropped after stereotactic body radiation therapy, from a median of approximately 9,600 to 7,200.

The genomic DNA TCR beta CDR3 region underwent two rounds of multiplex PCR. Primers specific to each TRBV and TRBJ gene drove first-round PCR. From the multiplex PCR reads, TCRdb called clonotypes with MiXCR, one entry per CDR3 protein. Among over 11,000 distinct CDR3 sequences listed, less than 35% were seen once. This clonotype is classed as medium-sized. What it binds is unknown. All patients, having had no prior chemotherapy, radiotherapy or other malignancies, were node-negative on CT and PET/CT. Sequences were derived from PBMCs, sampled before or after stereotactic body radiation therapy (not recorded which). This receptor was identified in a donor over 45 with non-small cell lung cancer.

The CDR3, as DNA: TGTGCCAGCAGAAAACCTGAAAGCTCCTATAATTCACCCCTCCACTTT. Protein product: CASRKPESSYNSPLHF. J is TRBJ1-6 and V is TRBV28; D unresolved. Between the trimmed V and J ends, which lost 6 bases and 0 bases, there was a span of 12 bases. The CDR3 consists of 16 residues. The V gene's germline CDR1 is MDHEN and CDR2 SYDVKM.